These 20 T cell receptor beta chains were sequenced from one sample in a study of cytomegalovirus exposure and HLA in healthy donors. The repertoire was sequenced with immunoSEQ multiplex PCR; TCRdb's copy has only in-frame clones and lacks some. Of some 84,000 clones in the sample, under 95% were seen once. The sample taken for sequencing was PBMCs. The source is a man younger than 45 in good health and CMV-seronegative.

This clone turned up a few times. The chain carries TRBV7-3 and TRBJ2-1; 7 nucleotides match TRBD1. There are 16 residues in the CDR3. The germline CDR1 and CDR2 sequences are SGHTA and FQGTGA. J lost 8 bases, V lost 1 base, and 11 bases had no gene match. The CDR3 sequence is CASSLKGTAMIDEQFF. The CDR3 region has the DNA TGTGCCAGCAGCTTAAAAGGGACAGCTATGATCGATGAGCAGTTCTTC.

The chain recombines TRBV2 with TRBJ2-1; TRBD2 matches 10 bases. The CDR3 consists of 15 residues. Trimming cost V 10 bases and J 4 bases; bases outside gene matches: 10. Germline values: CDR1 SNHLY, CDR2 FYNNEI. CDR3 protein: CANLRTSGRYNEQFF. The DNA for the CDR3 is TGTGCCAACCTGCGGACTAGCGGAAGATACAATGAGCAGTTCTTC.

There are a few counts of this clone. J is TRBJ2-1 and V is TRBV10-1; a weak D match, TRBD2 (6 bases). The CDR3 spans 21 residues. The V and J ends lost 2 bases and 3 bases respectively, with 29 bases between them. Germline V gene lookup returns CDR1 WNHNN and CDR2 SYGVQD (reference sequence). The CDR3 nucleotides are TGCGCCAGCAGTGAGCGGGGAGCGGGTCGCTGGGGGAGGCCTCACTACAATGAGCAGTTCTTC. Translation: CASSERGAGRWGRPHYNEQFF.

CDR3 nucleotides: TGTGCCAGCAGCTTTCTAAACACTGAAGCTTTCTTT. Protein: CASSFLNTEAFF. The chain employs TRBV7-2 and TRBJ1-1, with no clear D. This CDR3 has 12 residues. Germline values: CDR1 SGHTA, CDR2 FQGNSA. Trimming shortened V by 3 bases and J by 2 bases, and 4 bases separated the two germline ends.

This clone has only a few counts. The chain combines TRBV11-2 with TRBJ2-7, with 7 bases aligning to TRBD1. The CDR3 is made up of 15 amino acids. Germline assignment: CDR1 SGHAT and CDR2 FQNNGV. Germline trimming cut 5 bases from V and 7 bases from J; bases unmatched to any gene: 14. The chain's CDR3 is CASSPHGQAAWEQYF. The CDR3 DNA sequence: TGTGCCAGCAGCCCCCACGGACAGGCCGCCTGGGAGCAGTACTTC.

The V call is TRBV11-2, the J call TRBJ1-1; weak D call: TRBD1 (6 bases). Germline V gene lookup returns CDR1 SGHAT and CDR2 FQNNGV. This CDR3 is built from 17 residues. Trimming left V 0 bases short and J 1 base short, with 15 bases between. In DNA form, the CDR3 reads TGTGCCAGCAGCTTAGAACAGGGATACCACCCGAACACTGAAGCTTTCTTT. It is translated as CASSLEQGYHPNTEAFF.

This clone has a single count. This chain uses TRBV9 with TRBJ2-1, with D perhaps TRBD2 (5 bases). The CDR3 is 16 amino acids. The V gene's germline CDR1 is SGDLS and CDR2 YYNGEE. Trimming pared 4 bases from V and 4 bases from J, leaving 18 bases between. This chain's CDR3 is CASSPASSGEYNEQFF. In DNA, the CDR3 is TGTGCCAGCAGCCCAGCCTCAAGCGGAGAATACAATGAGCAGTTCTTC.

The chain carries TRBV7-9 and TRBJ1-3; D is ambiguous. Germline V lookup: CDR1 SEHNR, CDR2 FQNEAQ (reference sequence). There are 15 residues in the CDR3. V lost 1 base and J 0 bases, leaving 7 bases between the germline ends. This CDR3 is CASSLVGISGNTIYF. DNA for the CDR3: TGTGCCAGCAGCTTAGTCGGTATCTCTGGAAACACCATATATTTT.

The chain carries TRBV19 and TRBJ1-1; no definite D call. This CDR3 region has 14 residues. Germline assignment: CDR1 LNHDA and CDR2 SQIVND (reference sequence). Trimming removed 2 bases at V and 4 bases at J, with 11 bases between. The CDR3 loop is CASSITGMGTEAFF. For the CDR3, the DNA is TGTGCCAGTAGTATAACCGGGATGGGCACTGAAGCTTTCTTT.

The chain uses TRBV7-8 and TRBJ1-4; the match to TRBD1 covers 10 bases. J was trimmed by 7 bases and V by 1 base; bases with no gene match: 6. The CDR3 consists of 16 residues. Germline V lookup: CDR1 SGHVS, CDR2 FQNEAQ. DNA for the CDR3: TGTGCCAGCAGCTTAGGGGATAGGACAGGGGGTGAAAAACTGTTTTTT. This codes for CASSLGDRTGGEKLFF.

The rearrangement joins TRBV27 to TRBJ2-7; 8 bases line up with TRBD2. After removal of 2 bases from V and 4 bases from J, the junction contained 1 base not matched to a gene. CDR1 is MNHEY, CDR2 SMNVEV, per germline (reference sequence). The CDR3 has 13 residues. CDR3 amino acids: CASSLGGGYEQYF. CDR3 DNA: TGTGCCAGCAGTTTAGGCGGGGGGTACGAGCAGTACTTC.

The chain is built from TRBV27 and TRBJ2-7; D not resolved. V was cut by 7 bases and J by 6 bases, with 7 bases left in between. The CDR3 is 10 residues long. Germline V gives CDR1 MNHEY, CDR2 SMNVEV (reference sequence). This chain's CDR3 is CASKSREQYF. The CDR3 DNA reads as TGTGCCAGCAAGAGCCGCGAGCAGTACTTC.

The J gene is TRBJ2-1, the V gene TRBV7-9; TRBD2 matches at 11 bases. CDR3 size: 18 residues. The germline gives CDR1 SEHNR, CDR2 FQNEAQ (reference sequence). After removal of 4 bases from V and 2 bases from J, the junction contained 10 bases not matched to a gene. The chain's CDR3 is CASSSSPFSGRAYNEQFF. CDR3 in DNA: TGTGCCAGCAGCTCTAGCCCCTTTAGCGGGAGGGCCTACAATGAGCAGTTCTTC.

The V and J genes are TRBV5-1 and TRBJ2-5; 14 bases align to TRBD2. From germline, CDR1 is SGHRS and CDR2 YFSETQ. CDR3 length equals 18 residues. The V and J ends lost 4 bases and 8 bases, in that order; junction bases with no gene match: 16. The CDR3 DNA follows: TGCGCCAGCAGCGCCGGGACTAGCGGGGGCCACTCCTTGGGTACCCAGTACTTC. It codes for CASSAGTSGGHSLGTQYF.

This rearrangement joins TRBV7-2 to TRBJ2-3, with 8 bases matching TRBD2. Germline CDR1 and CDR2: SGHTA and FQGNSA. The CDR3 covers 15 residues. V was pared by 1 base and J by 4 bases, with 4 bases of the junction left unmatched. The CDR3 coding sequence is TGTGCCAGCAGCTTAGGAGGTAGCGGGGCAGATACGCAGTATTTT. This translates into CASSLGGSGADTQYF. The whole variable domain, filled in from reference TRBV7-2 and TRBJ2-3, reads GAGVSQSPSNKVTEKGKDVELRCDPISGHTALYWYRQSLGQGLEFLIYFQGNSAPDKSGLPSDRFSAERTGGSVSTLTIQRTQQEDSAVYLCASSLGGSGADTQYFGPGTRLTVL.

This clone was seen only once. V gene TRBV5-6 combines with J gene TRBJ2-1; 7 positions agree with TRBD2. CDR3 size: 16 residues. Looked up from germline, CDR1 is SGHDT and CDR2 is YYEEEE. V shed 1 base, J shed 4 bases, and the junction held 8 bases outside the gene matches. In DNA form, the CDR3 reads TGTGCCAGCAGCTTGACGAGGGAGGGGCGGTACAATGAGCAGTTCTTC. It encodes CASSLTREGRYNEQFF. Combining the CDR3 with reference TRBV5-6 and TRBJ2-1 gives the whole variable domain DAGVTQSPTHLIKTRGQQVTLRCSPKSGHDTVSWYQQALGQGPQFIFQYYEEEERQRGNFPDRFSGHQFPNYSSELNVNALLLGDSALYLCASSLTREGRYNEQFFGPGTRLTVL.

This rearrangement joins TRBV18 to TRBJ1-2, with 9 bases lining up with TRBD1. The length of the CDR3 is 17 residues. The germline V gene encodes CDR1 KGHSH and CDR2 LQKENI. Germline trimming cut 3 bases from V and 2 bases from J; bases unmatched to any gene: 10. The CDR3 DNA follows: TGTGCCAGCTCACCGACCGGGACAGGGATGGGGAACTATGGCTACACCTTC. Translating it yields CASSPTGTGMGNYGYTF.

The rearrangement links TRBV7-9 to TRBJ2-7; 9 bases line up with TRBD1. Per the germline V gene, CDR1 is SEHNR and CDR2 is FQNEAQ (reference sequence). The trim removed 5 bases at V and 2 bases at J, leaving 10 bases unmatched. The CDR3 length is 16 residues. The CDR3 DNA sequence: TGTGCCAGCAGCCCGCCCGGGACAGGGTTCACCTACGAGCAGTACTTC. Encoded protein: CASSPPGTGFTYEQYF.

The chain recombines TRBV18 with TRBJ2-7; TRBD2 aligns across 10 bases. Per the germline V gene, CDR1 is KGHSH and CDR2 is LQKENI. V shed 1 base, J shed 4 bases, and the junction held 7 bases outside the gene matches. The CDR3 is made up of 16 amino acids. In nucleotides, the CDR3 is TGTGCCAGCTCACCACTGGATAAGCGGGAGGGGTACGAGCAGTACTTC. Amino acids: CASSPLDKREGYEQYF.

This clone was seen a single time. V is TRBV5-8 and J is TRBJ1-1; no clear D. Germline-derived CDR1 and CDR2 are SGHTS and YDEGEE. CDR3 length: 12 residues. Trimming cost V 0 bases and J 11 bases, with 11 bases left between them. The CDR3 sequence is CASSLGGLSAFF. CDR3 nucleotides: TGTGCCAGCAGCTTGGGCGGCCTGAGTGCTTTCTTT.